A selection of T cell receptor beta chains follows, all from one sample in a study of CD8 T cells in Susac syndrome. MiXCR was run by TCRdb on the immunoSEQ multiplex PCR reads, yielding one entry per CDR3 protein. The sample records around 200,000 distinct CDR3 sequences, 85% to 95% being singletons. Sequencing was performed on CD4+ T cells from PBMCs. Source of these receptors: a human donor in good health. Both conserved end residues are part of each CDR3. A D gene is named only where the DNA matches it firmly. Size is omitted from some rows. Given values are once, few, many or a class for expanded clones.

D gene	V gene	clone size	J gene	CDR3 DNA	CDR3 protein
NA	TRBV29-1	NA	TRBJ1-1	TGCAGCGTTGCCCGGGGGGCGTCGATCATGAACACTGAAGCTTTCTTT	CSVARGASIMNTEAFF
NA	TRBV7-9	NA	TRBJ2-3	TGTGCCAGCAGCCTAGATGTGGGGCCTGACGTAGATACGCAGTATTTT	CASSLDVGPDVDTQYF
NA	TRBV28	NA	TRBJ2-3	TGTGCCAGCGCGCCGCCGGGCCTCGTCACAGATACGCAGTATTTT	CASAPPGLVTDTQYF
NA	TRBV10-3	NA	TRBJ1-2	TGTGCCATCATACGCGGGAACTATGGCTACACCTTC	CAIIRGNYGYTF
NA	TRBV30	NA	TRBJ2-3	TGTGCCTGGAGTGTACAGGGCACAGATACGCAGTATTTT	CAWSVQGTDTQYF
NA	TRBV29-1	NA	TRBJ1-1	TGCAGCGTTCGTCGGCTGGACACTGAAGCTTTCTTT	CSVRRLDTEAFF
NA	TRBV10-3	once	TRBJ1-5	TGTGCCATCAGTGAGTCGATGCGGCAGCCCCAGCATTTT	CAISESMRQPQHF
NA	TRBV7-7	few	TRBJ2-5	TGTGCCAGCAGCTCCACAGGAGGAGAGACCCAGTACTTC	CASSSTGGETQYF
TRBD1	TRBV20-1	NA	TRBJ2-5	TGCAGTGCTCATGGACAGGACCAAGAGACCCAGTACTTC	CSAHGQDQETQYF
TRBD1	TRBV24-1	NA	TRBJ1-2	TGTGCCACCAGTGATTCCGGGGACAGGGCTCGTGGCTACACCTTC	CATSDSGDRARGYTF
NA	TRBV3-1	NA	TRBJ1-1	TGTGCCAGCAGCCAACGCAGGGACACTGAAGCTTTCTTT	CASSQRRDTEAFF
NA	TRBV29-1	NA	TRBJ1-1	TGCAGCGTTGGAGCGGGGGCCACTGAAGCTTTCTTT	CSVGAGATEAFF
NA	TRBV12-3/TRBV12-4	NA	TRBJ1-2	TGTGCCAGTAGGGACAAGAGACTCTATGGCTACACCTTC	CASRDKRLYGYTF
TRBD1	TRBV18	NA	TRBJ1-1	TGTGCCAGCTCACCAATACAGGGGAGCACTGAAGCTTTCTTT	CASSPIQGSTEAFF
NA	TRBV20-1	NA	TRBJ2-1	TGCAGTGCTTACACCCTCCGGACCTCCTACAATGAGCAGTTCTTC	CSAYTLRTSYNEQFF
TRBD1	TRBV12-5	NA	TRBJ2-5	TGTGCTAGTGGTCTGGGACAGGGAGGAGAGACCCAGTACTTC	CASGLGQGGETQYF
NA	TRBV30	NA	TRBJ1-2	TGTGCCTGGACCGGATCCGGGACTGATATTAACTATGGCTACACCTTC	CAWTGSGTDINYGYTF
NA	TRBV12-3/TRBV12-4	NA	TRBJ2-2	TGTGCCAGCAGTTTGGGCCCTAGAAAAGGGGACGGGGAGCTGTTTTTT	CASSLGPRKGDGELFF
NA	TRBV24-1	NA	TRBJ2-2	TGTGCCACCAGTGATTCCGGCAGAGACACCGGGGAGCTGTTTTTT	CATSDSGRDTGELFF
NA	TRBV19	NA	TRBJ1-1	TGTGCCAGTAGTTCGACCCCGGACACTGAAGCTTTCTTT	CASSSTPDTEAFF
NA	TRBV6-1	NA	TRBJ2-5	TGTGCCAGCAGTGAATGGAAGACCCAGTACTTC	CASSEWKTQYF
NA	TRBV3-1	NA	TRBJ2-5	TGTGCCAGCAGTACAGGGTATCAAGAGACCCAGTACTTC	CASSTGYQETQYF
NA	TRBV30	NA	TRBJ2-5	TGTGCCTGGAGTGTACTTGGACGGACCCAGTACTTC	CAWSVLGRTQYF
NA	TRBV20-1	NA	TRBJ2-7	TGCAGTGCTAGAGGAGGTGGTGAGAAGTACTTC	CSARGGGEKYF
NA	TRBV27	NA	TRBJ1-1	TGTGCCAGCAGTCCCTCGGTAAGGGGTGCGGGGGACACTGAAGCTTTCTTT	CASSPSVRGAGDTEAFF
TRBD1	TRBV14	NA	TRBJ1-5	TGTGCCAGCAGCCAAGATGACCGGGACAGTTATCAGCCCCAGCATTTT	CASSQDDRDSYQPQHF
TRBD2	TRBV29-1	NA	TRBJ2-6	TGCAGCGTCGGGGGGGCTGGGGCCAACGTCCTGACTTTC	CSVGGAGANVLTF
TRBD1	TRBV5-6	once	TRBJ2-7	TGTGCCAGCAGCTTGCCGGGACAGGGGTACGAGCAGTACTTC	CASSLPGQGYEQYF
NA	TRBV27	once	TRBJ1-5	TGTGCCAGCAGTTTAGGGTCGTTTCAGCCCCAGCATTTT	CASSLGSFQPQHF
NA	TRBV3-1	NA	TRBJ2-3	TGTGCCAGCAGCCAAACCGGAGTCCCCCCCGATACGCAGTATTTT	CASSQTGVPPDTQYF
NA	TRBV27	NA	TRBJ2-7	TGTGCCAGCAGTTCGCCACCTGGGACGGCGGCCTACGAGCAGTACTTC	CASSSPPGTAAYEQYF
NA	TRBV5-1	NA	TRBJ2-1	TGCGCCAGCAGCTTGAGAAGGGGCAAGGGCTACAATGAGCAGTTCTTC	CASSLRRGKGYNEQFF
NA	TRBV12-3/TRBV12-4	NA	TRBJ1-3	TGTGCCAGCAGTTCCCCCGGCTCTGGAAACACCATATATTTT	CASSSPGSGNTIYF
NA	TRBV12-3/TRBV12-4	NA	TRBJ2-7	TGTGCCAGCAGTTTCCGAGGGGGGGCCCACGAGCAGTACTTC	CASSFRGGAHEQYF
NA	TRBV14	once	TRBJ2-7	TGTGCCAGCAGCCGCCGGGACTCCGCAGAGCAGTACTTC	CASSRRDSAEQYF
NA	TRBV3-1	NA	TRBJ1-4	TGTGCCAGCAGCCTGGGGACCGTCCGCGCAACTAATGAAAAACTGTTTTTT	CASSLGTVRATNEKLFF
TRBD1	TRBV20-1	NA	TRBJ2-6	TGCAGTGCGCCCGGGACAGGGAACGGGGCCAACGTCCTGACTTTC	CSAPGTGNGANVLTF
NA	TRBV5-4	NA	TRBJ2-2	TGTGCCAGCAGCTTGGAACAGGGTTTCCCCGGGGAGCTGTTTTTT	CASSLEQGFPGELFF
NA	TRBV30	NA	TRBJ1-1	TGTGCCTGGAGTCTGGGGCTGAACACTGAAGCTTTCTTT	CAWSLGLNTEAFF
TRBD1	TRBV5-1	NA	TRBJ1-1	TGCGCCAGCAGCCCTTCTGGACAGGGCACTGAAGCTTTCTTT	CASSPSGQGTEAFF
NA	TRBV9	NA	TRBJ1-2	TGTGCCAGCAGCCCCGGGGGACAAAGCTACGGCTACACCTTC	CASSPGGQSYGYTF
NA	TRBV24-1	NA	TRBJ1-4	TGTGCCACCAGTGGATCGACGGTGAATGAAAAACTGTTTTTT	CATSGSTVNEKLFF
NA	TRBV20-1	once	TRBJ2-3	TGCAGTGCTAGGATGAGCGCAGATACGCAGTATTTT	CSARMSADTQYF
NA	TRBV5-6	once	TRBJ2-3	TGTGCCAGCAGCAGGACTCCTGTGTCCACAGATACGCAGTATTTT	CASSRTPVSTDTQYF
NA	TRBV30	NA	TRBJ1-3	TGTGCCTGGAGTGAAAATCGGGCGCCTAACTCTGGAAACACCATATATTTT	CAWSENRAPNSGNTIYF
NA	TRBV5-1	NA	TRBJ1-1	TGCGCCAGCAGCTCCTACATGAACACTGAAGCTTTCTTT	CASSSYMNTEAFF
TRBD2	TRBV20-1	NA	TRBJ2-1	TGCAGTGCCATGACTAGCGGGGGGCCGAGCTCCTACAATGAGCAGTTCTTC	CSAMTSGGPSSYNEQFF
NA	TRBV5-1	NA	TRBJ2-5	TGCGCCAGCAGCTTGAATGAGCGGTTAGCCGGGACCCAGTACTTC	CASSLNERLAGTQYF
NA	TRBV13	NA	TRBJ1-1	TGTGCCAGCAGCTTAGATCAAGTGAGTAGGACTGAAGCTTTCTTT	CASSLDQVSRTEAFF
NA	TRBV3-1	NA	TRBJ1-2	TGTGCCAGCAGCCAAAACAGGGCTAACTATGGCTACACCTTC	CASSQNRANYGYTF